This T cell receptor beta chain was retrieved from a study of response to subunit inactivated influenza vaccine. General observations from the study: That few new T cells are recruited by each seasonal influenza vaccination was the authors' suggestion.

One entry per CDR3 protein results from TCRdb running MiXCR on the RT-PCR reads. The sample holds approximately 730,000 distinct CDR3 sequences, over 11% seen once. The J segment lost 4 bases and the V segment lost 3 bases, leaving 8 bases of the junction unmatched. This CDR3 contains 16 residues. The germline gives CDR1 KGHDR, CDR2 SFDVKD. Points on this clonotype: What it recognizes is unknown.

The receptor's source is a man aged 50-59 years who received an inactivated influenza vaccine. This chain uses TRBV24-1 with TRBJ2-5; 9 bases fit TRBD2. Here the sequenced sample was PBMCs from blood, taken around two weeks before vaccination. CDR3 amino acids: CATSDALAGRAETQYF. CDR3 DNA sequence: TGTGCCACCAGTGATGCGCTAGCGGGGAGGGCAGAGACCCAGTACTTC.